The 11 T cell receptor beta chains presented below share a single source sample, sequenced in a study of human versus mouse CDR3 diversity and MHC coevolution (dated by TCRdb to about 2017). Libraries were prepared through the immunoSEQ multiplex PCR assay. The source is immuneACCESS, and TCRdb retained only in-frame sequences with V and J called. Part of the clones is not carried over; for the studies checked, unresolved V genes explain less than half of this, and the remainder is unexplained. The sample has around 77,000 clones on record, about nine tenths of them singletons. The top ten clones comprise over 0.12% of the sample. Input material: naive CD4+ T cells from blood. The label giving this sample's cell subset or site can be read as: CD45RO-negative CD62L-positive naive CD4 T cells. These receptor sequences come from a person aged 30-69 years in good health.

The chain carries TRBV30 and TRBJ2-3; maybe TRBD2 (6 bases). V was pared by 2 bases and J by 1 base, with 10 bases between. This CDR3 spans 14 amino acids. CDR1 GTSNPN and CDR2 SVGIG come from the germline V gene (reference sequence). This chain's CDR3 is CAWSQGLRTDTQYF. DNA of the CDR3: TGTGCCTGGAGTCAGGGACTTCGCACAGATACGCAGTATTTT.

The chain is built from TRBV5-1 and TRBJ2-1, with 12 bases matching TRBD2. This CDR3 contains 18 residues. Germline loops: CDR1 SGHRS, CDR2 YFSETQ. The trim removed 2 bases at V and 4 bases at J, leaving 10 bases unmatched. The CDR3 is CASSLAAYTSGRYNEQFF. The CDR3 DNA is TGCGCCAGCAGCTTAGCCGCCTATACTAGCGGGAGGTACAATGAGCAGTTCTTC.

The V and J genes are TRBV9 and TRBJ2-5; D gene uncertain. The length of the CDR3 is 13 residues. Deletions cut 0 bases from V and 5 bases from J, with 8 bases between. Germline V lookup: CDR1 SGDLS, CDR2 YYNGEE. This CDR3 is CASSVATRETQYF. The CDR3 region has the DNA TGTGCCAGCAGCGTAGCTACGAGGGAGACCCAGTACTTC.

The chain couples TRBV13 to TRBJ1-2; 12 bases match TRBD1. Germline assignment: CDR1 PRHDT and CDR2 FYEKMQ (reference sequence). V was clipped by 4 bases and J by 6 bases; unmatched bases: 6. This CDR3 has 15 amino acids. The CDR3 here is CASSSRDRGPDGYTF. CDR3 sequence (DNA): TGTGCCAGCAGCTCCCGGGACAGGGGGCCGGATGGCTACACCTTC.

This rearrangement joins TRBV25-1 to TRBJ2-5, with D perhaps TRBD2 (6 bases). CDR3 size: 13 residues. Trimming took 6 bases from V and 4 from J, leaving 12 bases between them. Germline V gene data show CDR1 as MGHDK and CDR2 as SYGVNS. Written as DNA, the CDR3 is TGTGCCAGCAGATCGGCGGGGTCAGAGACCCAGTACTTC. Amino acids: CASRSAGSETQYF.

The chain carries TRBV15 and TRBJ2-1; 15 nucleotides agree with TRBD2. CDR1 LNHNV and CDR2 YYDKDF come from the germline V gene (reference sequence). V was clipped by 3 bases and J by 4 bases; unmatched bases: 10. The CDR3 covers 19 residues. For the CDR3, the DNA is TGTGCCACCAGCAGCGGACTAGCGGGAGGGCCTCAGTTATACAATGAGCAGTTCTTC. This codes for CATSSGLAGGPQLYNEQFF.

The V call is TRBV5-6, the J call TRBJ1-1; TRBD1 agrees at 11 bases. This CDR3 is built from 14 residues. Germline CDR1 and CDR2: SGHDT and YYEEEE. J was trimmed by 1 base and V by 4 bases; bases with no gene match: 0. The DNA of the CDR3 is TGTGCCAGCAGCGGGACAGGGGGGAACACTGAAGCTTTCTTT. This sequence encodes CASSGTGGNTEAFF.

This chain joins TRBV5-6 and TRBJ1-2; possibly TRBD1 for D (6 bases). The germline CDR1 and CDR2 sequences are SGHDT and YYEEEE. V was pared by 4 bases and J by 0 bases, with 13 bases between. The CDR3 covers 15 residues. In DNA form, the CDR3 reads TGTGCCAGCAGCCCTAGGGGGATAGCTAACTATGGCTACACCTTC. Translating gives CASSPRGIANYGYTF.

The V call is TRBV6-4, the J call TRBJ1-3; possibly TRBD1 for D (6 bases). V lost 5 bases, J lost 0 bases, and 20 bases lay in between. CDR3 length: 18 amino acids. In germline, CDR1 is MRHNA, CDR2 SNTAGT. CDR3 protein: CASSSYFRTGISGNTIYF. In DNA, the CDR3 is TGTGCCAGCAGTTCCTATTTCCGAACAGGGATCTCTGGAAACACCATATATTTT.

The chain recombines TRBV2 with TRBJ2-3; 10 bases agree with TRBD2. CDR1 is SNHLY, CDR2 FYNNEI, per germline. V lost 4 bases and J lost 2; bases outside the gene matches: 6. This CDR3 region has 16 residues. This chain's CDR3 is CASSGQRGGFTDTQYF. For the CDR3, the DNA is TGTGCCAGCAGTGGGCAGCGGGGGGGTTTCACAGATACGCAGTATTTT.

The V call is TRBV19, the J call TRBJ2-1; TRBD2 matches 7 bases. Per germline, CDR1 LNHDA and CDR2 SQIVND (reference sequence). J gave up 0 bases and V 5 bases, and 4 bases lay outside the gene matches. The CDR3 extends over 15 amino acids. CDR3 bases: TGTGCCAGTAGTTCGAGCGGGGACTCCTACAATGAGCAGTTCTTC. Protein sequence: CASSSSGDSYNEQFF.